The table lists the clone carrying this TCR beta chain with a count of one. Antigen: not known. This CDR3 region has 15 residues. Germline loops: CDR1 SEHNR, CDR2 FQNEAQ (reference sequence). The V end was cut by 5 bases, the J end by 4 bases, with 15 bases between. Method: immunoSEQ multiplex PCR; TCRdb's copy keeps in-frame clones and lacks some. The sample has fewer than 90,000 clones; less than 85% are singletons. The sample comes from a study of T cells in localized non-small cell lung cancer. Study results and caveats: Because researchers sequenced only one region of the tumor, heterogeneity is still possible. The study detected a median roughly 56 of the top 100 tumor clones in adjacent lung. A higher density of T cells in blood coincided with extended overall survival.

This chain connects TRBV7-9 to TRBJ2-1; D is uncertain. Sequenced here: PBMCs, sampled before any cancer treatment. This clonotype originated in a man between 40 and 70 years old with stage II squamous cell lung carcinoma. CDR3 sequence reads: CASSPAIGVYNEQFF. In DNA form, the CDR3 reads TGTGCCAGCAGCCCCGCAATAGGAGTTTACAATGAGCAGTTCTTC.